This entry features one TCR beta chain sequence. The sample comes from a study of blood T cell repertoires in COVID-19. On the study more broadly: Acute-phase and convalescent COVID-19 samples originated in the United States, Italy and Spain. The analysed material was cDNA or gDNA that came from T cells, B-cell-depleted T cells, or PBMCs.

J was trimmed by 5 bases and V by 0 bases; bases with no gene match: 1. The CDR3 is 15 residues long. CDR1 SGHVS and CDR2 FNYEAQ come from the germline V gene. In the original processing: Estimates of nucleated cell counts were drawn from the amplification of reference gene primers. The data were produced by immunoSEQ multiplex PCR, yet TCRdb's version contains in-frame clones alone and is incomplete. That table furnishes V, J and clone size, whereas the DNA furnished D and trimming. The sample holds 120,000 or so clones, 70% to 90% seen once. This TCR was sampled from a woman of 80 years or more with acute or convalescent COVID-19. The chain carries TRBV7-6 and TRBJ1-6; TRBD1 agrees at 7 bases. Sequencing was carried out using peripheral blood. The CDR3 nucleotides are TGTGCCAGCAGCTTAGCCGGGACAGATAATTCACCCCTCCACTTT. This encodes CASSLAGTDNSPLHF.